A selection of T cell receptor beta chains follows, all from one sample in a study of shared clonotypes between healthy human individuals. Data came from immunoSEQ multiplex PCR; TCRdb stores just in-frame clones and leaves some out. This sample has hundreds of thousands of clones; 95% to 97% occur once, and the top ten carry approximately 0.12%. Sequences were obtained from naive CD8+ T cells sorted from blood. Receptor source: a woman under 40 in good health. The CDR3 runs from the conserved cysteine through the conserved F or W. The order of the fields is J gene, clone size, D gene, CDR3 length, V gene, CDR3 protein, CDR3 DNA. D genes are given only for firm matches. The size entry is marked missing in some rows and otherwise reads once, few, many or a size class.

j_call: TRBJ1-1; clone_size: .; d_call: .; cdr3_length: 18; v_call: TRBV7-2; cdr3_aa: CASRLTGLEVFPNTEAFF; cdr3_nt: TGTGCCAGCAGACTTACAGGGTTGGAGGTGTTTCCCAACACTGAAGCTTTCTTT
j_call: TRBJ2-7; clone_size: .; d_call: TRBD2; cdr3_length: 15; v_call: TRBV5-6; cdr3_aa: CASSLGPGGSYEQYF; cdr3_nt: TGTGCCAGCAGCTTGGGGCCGGGCGGGAGCTACGAGCAGTACTTC
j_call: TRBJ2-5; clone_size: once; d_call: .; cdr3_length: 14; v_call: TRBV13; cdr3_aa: CASSSGLRGETQYF; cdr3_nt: TGTGCCAGCAGCTCGGGACTCCGAGGGGAGACCCAGTACTTC
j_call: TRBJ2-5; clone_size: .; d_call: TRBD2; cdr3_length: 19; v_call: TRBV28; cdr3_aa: CASSSQWFRTSGGQETQYF; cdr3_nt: TGTGCCAGCAGTTCGCAATGGTTTCGGACTAGCGGAGGGCAAGAGACCCAGTACTTC
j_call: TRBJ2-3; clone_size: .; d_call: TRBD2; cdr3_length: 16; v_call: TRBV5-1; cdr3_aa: CASSLDPGLAGHTQYF; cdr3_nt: TGCGCCAGCAGCTTAGACCCGGGACTAGCGGGGCATACGCAGTATTTT
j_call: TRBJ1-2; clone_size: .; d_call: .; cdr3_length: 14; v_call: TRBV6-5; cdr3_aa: CASSYFPGNYGYTF; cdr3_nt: TGTGCCAGCAGTTACTTCCCAGGAAACTATGGCTACACCTTC
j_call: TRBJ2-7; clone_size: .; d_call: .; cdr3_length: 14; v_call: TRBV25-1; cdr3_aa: CASSEGEQIYEQYF; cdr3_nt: TGTGCCAGCAGTGAAGGTGAACAAATATACGAGCAGTACTTC
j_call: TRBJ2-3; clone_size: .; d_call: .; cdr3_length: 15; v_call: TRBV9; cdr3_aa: CASSVEWAKADTQYF; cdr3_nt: TGTGCCAGCAGCGTAGAGTGGGCGAAAGCAGATACGCAGTATTTT
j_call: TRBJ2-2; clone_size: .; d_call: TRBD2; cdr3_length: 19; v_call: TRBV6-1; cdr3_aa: CASSEAGLAAAPHTGELFF; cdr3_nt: TGTGCCAGCAGTGAAGCCGGACTAGCGGCAGCACCCCACACCGGGGAGCTGTTTTTT
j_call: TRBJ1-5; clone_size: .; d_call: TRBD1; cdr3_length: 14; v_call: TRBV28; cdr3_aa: CASTIQGAGQPQHF; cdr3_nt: TGTGCCAGCACCATACAGGGGGCAGGGCAGCCCCAGCATTTT
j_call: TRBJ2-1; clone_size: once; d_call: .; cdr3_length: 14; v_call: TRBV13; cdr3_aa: CASSLRDGHNEQFF; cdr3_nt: TGTGCCAGCAGCTTAAGGGACGGACACAATGAGCAGTTCTTC
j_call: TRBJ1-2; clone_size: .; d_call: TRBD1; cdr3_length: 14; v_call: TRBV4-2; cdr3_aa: CASSQTGDGYGYTF; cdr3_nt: TGTGCCAGCAGCCAGACAGGGGACGGCTATGGCTACACCTTC
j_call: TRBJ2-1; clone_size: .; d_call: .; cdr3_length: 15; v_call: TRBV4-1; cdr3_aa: CASSPDSYSYNEQFF; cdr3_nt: TGCGCCAGCAGCCCCGACTCTTACTCCTACAATGAGCAGTTCTTC
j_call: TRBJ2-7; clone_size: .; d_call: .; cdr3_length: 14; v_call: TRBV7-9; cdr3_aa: CASSLVETPYEQYF; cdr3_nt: TGTGCCAGCAGCTTAGTAGAAACCCCTTACGAGCAGTACTTC
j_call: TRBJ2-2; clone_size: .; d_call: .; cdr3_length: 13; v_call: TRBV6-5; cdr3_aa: CASSYSGVSELFF; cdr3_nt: TGTGCCAGCAGTTACTCGGGCGTTTCAGAGCTGTTTTTT
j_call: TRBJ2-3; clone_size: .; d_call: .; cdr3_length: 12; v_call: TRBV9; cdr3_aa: CASSGMADTQYF; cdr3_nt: TGTGCCAGCTCCGGCATGGCAGATACGCAGTATTTT
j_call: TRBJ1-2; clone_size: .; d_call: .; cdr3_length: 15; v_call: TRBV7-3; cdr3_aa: CASSLGGEGNYGYTF; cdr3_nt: TGTGCCAGCAGCTTAGGAGGGGAGGGGAACTATGGCTACACCTTC
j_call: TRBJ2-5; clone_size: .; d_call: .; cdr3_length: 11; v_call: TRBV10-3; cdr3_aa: CAIGRGETQYF; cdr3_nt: TGTGCCATCGGGAGGGGGGAGACCCAGTACTTC
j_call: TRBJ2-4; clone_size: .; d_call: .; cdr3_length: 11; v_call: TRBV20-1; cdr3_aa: CSAFDLGIQYF; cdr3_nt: TGCAGTGCTTTTGACCTGGGCATTCAGTACTTC
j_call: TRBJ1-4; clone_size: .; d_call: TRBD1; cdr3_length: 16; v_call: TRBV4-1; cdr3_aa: CASSQDFRDRYEKLFF; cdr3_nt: TGCGCCAGCAGCCAAGATTTCAGGGACAGATATGAAAAACTGTTTTTT
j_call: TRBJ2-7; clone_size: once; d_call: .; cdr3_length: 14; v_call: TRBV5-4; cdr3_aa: CASSPGPVLHEQYF; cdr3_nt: TGTGCCAGCAGCCCTGGGCCAGTCCTCCACGAGCAGTACTTC
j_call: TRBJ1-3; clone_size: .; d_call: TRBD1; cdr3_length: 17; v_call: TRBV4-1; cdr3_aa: CASSQLTGTGAGNTIYF; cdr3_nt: TGCGCCAGCAGCCAATTAACCGGGACAGGGGCTGGAAACACCATATATTTT
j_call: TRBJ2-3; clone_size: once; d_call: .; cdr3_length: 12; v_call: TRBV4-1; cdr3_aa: CASSPRGDTQYF; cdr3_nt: TGCGCCAGCAGCCCGAGGGGGGATACGCAGTATTTT
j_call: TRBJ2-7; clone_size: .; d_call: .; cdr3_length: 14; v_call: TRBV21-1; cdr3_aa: CASSKTHRAYEQYF; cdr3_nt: TGTGCCAGCAGCAAAACGCACAGAGCCTACGAGCAGTACTTC
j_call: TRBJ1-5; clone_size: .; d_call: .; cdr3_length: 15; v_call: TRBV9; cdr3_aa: CASSVWQNSNQPQHF; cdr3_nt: TGTGCCAGCAGCGTATGGCAGAATAGCAATCAGCCCCAGCATTTT
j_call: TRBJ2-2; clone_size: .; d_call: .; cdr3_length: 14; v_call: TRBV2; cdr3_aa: CASSEAPNTGELFF; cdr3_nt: TGTGCCAGCAGTGAGGCTCCCAACACCGGGGAGCTGTTTTTT
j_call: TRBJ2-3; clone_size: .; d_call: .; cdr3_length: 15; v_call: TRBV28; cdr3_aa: CASSLMGAGTDTQYF; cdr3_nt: TGTGCCAGCAGTTTAATGGGGGCCGGGACAGATACGCAGTATTTT
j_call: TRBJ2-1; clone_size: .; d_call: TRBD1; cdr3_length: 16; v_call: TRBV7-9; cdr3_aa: CASSAPKGQGSNEQFF; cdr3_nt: TGTGCCAGCAGCGCCCCCAAGGGACAGGGTTCCAATGAGCAGTTCTTC
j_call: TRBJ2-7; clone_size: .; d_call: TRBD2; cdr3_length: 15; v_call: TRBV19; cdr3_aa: CASSGGVGTSYEQYF; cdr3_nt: TGTGCCAGTAGTGGGGGGGTAGGGACCTCCTACGAGCAGTACTTC
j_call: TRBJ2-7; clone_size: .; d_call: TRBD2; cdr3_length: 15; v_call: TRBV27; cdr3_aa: CASSSGTSGSDEQYF; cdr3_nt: TGTGCCAGCAGTTCCGGGACTAGCGGGAGCGACGAGCAGTACTTC
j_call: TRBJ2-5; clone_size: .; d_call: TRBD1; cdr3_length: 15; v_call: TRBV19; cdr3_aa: CASSIGQGAWETQYF; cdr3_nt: TGTGCCAGTAGTATCGGGCAGGGGGCTTGGGAGACCCAGTACTTC
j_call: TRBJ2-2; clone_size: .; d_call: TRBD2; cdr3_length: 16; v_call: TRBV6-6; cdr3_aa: CASSLTSGSVTGELFF; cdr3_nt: TGTGCCAGCAGTTTGACTAGCGGGAGTGTCACCGGGGAGCTGTTTTTT
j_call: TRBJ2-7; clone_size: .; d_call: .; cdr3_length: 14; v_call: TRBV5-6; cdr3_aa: CASSLAIAPYEQYF; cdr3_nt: TGTGCCAGCAGCTTGGCGATAGCCCCCTACGAGCAGTACTTC
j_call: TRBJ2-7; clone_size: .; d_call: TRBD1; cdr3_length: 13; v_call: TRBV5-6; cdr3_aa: CASSWDRDDEQYF; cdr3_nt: TGTGCCAGCAGTTGGGACAGAGATGACGAGCAGTACTTC
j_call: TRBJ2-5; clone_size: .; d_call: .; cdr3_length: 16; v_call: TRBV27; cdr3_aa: CASSFLPPGPGKTQYF; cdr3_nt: TGTGCCAGCAGTTTCCTCCCACCGGGACCGGGGAAGACCCAGTACTTC
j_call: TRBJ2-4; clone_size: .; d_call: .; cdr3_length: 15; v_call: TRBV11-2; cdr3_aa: CASSGRGLGKNIQYF; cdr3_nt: TGTGCCAGCAGCGGGCGGGGACTTGGCAAAAACATTCAGTACTTC
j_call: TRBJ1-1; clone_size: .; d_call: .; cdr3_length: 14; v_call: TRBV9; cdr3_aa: CASSALRADTEAFF; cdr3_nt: TGTGCCAGCAGCGCCCTCCGGGCGGACACTGAAGCTTTCTTT
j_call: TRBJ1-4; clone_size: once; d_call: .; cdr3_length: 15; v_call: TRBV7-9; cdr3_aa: CASSPRDRDNEKLFF; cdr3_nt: TGTGCCAGCAGCCCTCGGGACCGCGATAATGAAAAACTGTTTTTT
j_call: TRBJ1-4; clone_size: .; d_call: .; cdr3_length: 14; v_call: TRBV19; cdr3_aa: CASRPDGSHEKLFF; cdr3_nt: TGTGCCAGTAGGCCCGATGGGAGTCATGAAAAACTGTTTTTT
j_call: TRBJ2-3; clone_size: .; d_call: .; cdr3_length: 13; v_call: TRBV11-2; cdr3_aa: CASSLSGTDTQYF; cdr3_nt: TGTGCCAGCAGCTTGAGCGGAACAGATACGCAGTATTTT
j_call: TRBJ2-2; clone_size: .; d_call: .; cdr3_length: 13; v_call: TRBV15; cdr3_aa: CATSLIDGEELFF; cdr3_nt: TGTGCCACCAGCCTCATAGATGGGGAGGAGCTGTTTTTT
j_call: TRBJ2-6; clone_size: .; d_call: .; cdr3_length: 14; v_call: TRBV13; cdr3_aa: CASSYSTGANVLTF; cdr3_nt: TGTGCCAGCAGCTATAGCACTGGGGCCAACGTCCTGACTTTC
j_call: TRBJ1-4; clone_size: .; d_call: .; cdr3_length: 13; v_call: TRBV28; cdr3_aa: CASSTEGGEKLFF; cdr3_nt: TGTGCCAGCAGCACCGAGGGCGGTGAAAAACTGTTTTTT
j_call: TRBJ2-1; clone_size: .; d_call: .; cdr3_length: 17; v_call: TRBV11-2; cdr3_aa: CASSPSLGREWVNEQFF; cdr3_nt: TGTGCCAGCAGCCCCTCCCTTGGAAGAGAGTGGGTCAATGAGCAGTTCTTC
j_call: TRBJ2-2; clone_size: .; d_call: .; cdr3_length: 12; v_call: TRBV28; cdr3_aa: CATSSTTGELFF; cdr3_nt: TGTGCCACCTCCTCGACCACCGGGGAGCTGTTTTTT
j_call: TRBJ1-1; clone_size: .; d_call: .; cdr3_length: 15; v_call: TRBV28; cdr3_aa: CASSATRTESSEAFF; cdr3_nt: TGTGCCAGCAGTGCGACAAGGACAGAATCCTCTGAAGCTTTCTTT
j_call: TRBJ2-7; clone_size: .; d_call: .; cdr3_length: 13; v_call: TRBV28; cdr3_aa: CASSPATDYEQYF; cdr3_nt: TGTGCCAGCAGTCCTGCGACAGACTACGAGCAGTACTTC
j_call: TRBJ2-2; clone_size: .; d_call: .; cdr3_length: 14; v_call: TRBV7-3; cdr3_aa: CASSLRPDTGELFF; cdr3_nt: TGTGCCAGCAGCTTACGGCCCGACACCGGGGAGCTGTTTTTT
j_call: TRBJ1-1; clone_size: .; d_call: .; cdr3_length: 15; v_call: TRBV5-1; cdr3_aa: CASSLIRTQNTEAFF; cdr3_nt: TGCGCCAGCAGCTTGATTCGGACGCAGAACACTGAAGCTTTCTTT
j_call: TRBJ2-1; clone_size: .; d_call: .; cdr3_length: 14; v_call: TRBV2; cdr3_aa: CASSAAYETGEQFF; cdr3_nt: TGTGCCAGCAGTGCGGCCTATGAGACGGGAGAGCAGTTCTTC
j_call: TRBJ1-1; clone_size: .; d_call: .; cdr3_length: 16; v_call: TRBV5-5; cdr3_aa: CASSPERISSNTEAFF; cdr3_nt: TGTGCCAGCAGCCCGGAGCGGATCTCTAGTAACACTGAAGCTTTCTTT
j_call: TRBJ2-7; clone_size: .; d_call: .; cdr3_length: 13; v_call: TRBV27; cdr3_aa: CASGLAASYEQYF; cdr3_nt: TGTGCCAGCGGCTTGGCGGCGTCATACGAGCAGTACTTC
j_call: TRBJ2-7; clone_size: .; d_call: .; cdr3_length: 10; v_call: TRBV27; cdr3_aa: CASGLPEQYF; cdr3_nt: TGTGCCAGCGGGCTACCCGAGCAGTACTTC
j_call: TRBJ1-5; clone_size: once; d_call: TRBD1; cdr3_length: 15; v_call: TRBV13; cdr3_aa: CASSLTGAANQPQHF; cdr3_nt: TGTGCCAGCAGCTTAACAGGGGCGGCGAATCAGCCCCAGCATTTT
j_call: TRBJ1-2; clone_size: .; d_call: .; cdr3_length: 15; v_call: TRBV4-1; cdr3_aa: CASSQDPRTPYGYTF; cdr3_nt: TGCGCCAGCAGCCAAGATCCCAGGACACCCTATGGCTACACCTTC
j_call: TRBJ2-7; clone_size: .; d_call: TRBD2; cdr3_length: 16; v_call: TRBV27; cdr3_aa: CASSLRASGSLGEQYF; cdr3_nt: TGTGCCAGCAGTTTAAGGGCTAGCGGGAGTCTTGGCGAGCAGTACTTC
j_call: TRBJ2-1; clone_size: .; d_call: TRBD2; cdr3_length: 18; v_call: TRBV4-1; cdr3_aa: CASSQGWTSGSRYNEQFF; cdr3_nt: TGCGCCAGCAGCCAAGGATGGACTAGCGGGAGTCGCTACAATGAGCAGTTCTTC